The entry below gives a single TCR beta chain sequence along with its context. Its specificity is unknown. CDR3 length equals 16 residues. Between the trimmed V and J ends, which lost 1 base and 1 base, there was a span of 12 bases. Germline V gene data show CDR1 as SGHVS and CDR2 as FNYEAQ. This entry comes from a study of T cell repertoires in cytomegalovirus infection. TCRdb recomputed calls from the reads with MiXCR, one row per CDR3 protein. Of hundreds of thousands of distinct CDR3 sequences in the sample, roughly 33% were seen once. The source is a human donor in good health (CMV status not recorded). Some clones in this sample may be carry-over from other donors' samples. The chain joins TRBV7-6 to TRBJ2-3; D is perhaps TRBD1 (7 bases). Source: cultured PBMCs, taken from culture after CMV antigen stimulation. CDR3 bases: TGTGCCAGCAGCTTAGGTCCCAGGGGGGGCACAGATACGCAGTATTTT. The encoded protein is CASSLGPRGGTDTQYF. The whole variable domain, remainder taken from reference TRBV7-6 and TRBJ2-3, is GAGVSQSPRYKVTKRGQDVALRCDPISGHVSLYWYRQALGQGPEFLTYFNYEAQQDKSGLPNDRFSAERPEGSISTLTIQRTEQRDSAMYRCASSLGPRGGTDTQYFGPGTRLTVL.